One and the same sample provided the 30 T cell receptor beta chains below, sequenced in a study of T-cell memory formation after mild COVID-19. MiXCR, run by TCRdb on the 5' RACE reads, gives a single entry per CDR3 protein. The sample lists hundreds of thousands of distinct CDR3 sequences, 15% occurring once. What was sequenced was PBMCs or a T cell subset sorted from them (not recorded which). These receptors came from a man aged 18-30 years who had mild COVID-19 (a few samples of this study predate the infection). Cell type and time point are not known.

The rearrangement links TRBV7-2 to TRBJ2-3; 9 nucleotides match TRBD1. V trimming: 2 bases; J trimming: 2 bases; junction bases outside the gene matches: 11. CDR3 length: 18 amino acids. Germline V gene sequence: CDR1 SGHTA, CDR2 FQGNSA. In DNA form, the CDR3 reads TGTGCCAGCAGCTTATTCGGGCAAGGACAGGGGTCCACAGATACGCAGTATTTT. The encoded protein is CASSLFGQGQGSTDTQYF.

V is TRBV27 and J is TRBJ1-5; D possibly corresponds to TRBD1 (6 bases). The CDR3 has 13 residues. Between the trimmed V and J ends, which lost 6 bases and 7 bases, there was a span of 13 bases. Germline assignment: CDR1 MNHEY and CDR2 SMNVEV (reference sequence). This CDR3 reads CASRPGARQPQHF. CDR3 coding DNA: TGTGCCAGCAGACCGGGGGCAAGGCAGCCCCAGCATTTT.

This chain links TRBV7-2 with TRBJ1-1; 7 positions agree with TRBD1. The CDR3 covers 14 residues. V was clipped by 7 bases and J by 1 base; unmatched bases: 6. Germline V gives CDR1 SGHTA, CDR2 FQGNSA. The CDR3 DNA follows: TGTGCCAGCAAAGACAGGGTGCCGAACACTGAAGCTTTCTTT. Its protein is CASKDRVPNTEAFF.

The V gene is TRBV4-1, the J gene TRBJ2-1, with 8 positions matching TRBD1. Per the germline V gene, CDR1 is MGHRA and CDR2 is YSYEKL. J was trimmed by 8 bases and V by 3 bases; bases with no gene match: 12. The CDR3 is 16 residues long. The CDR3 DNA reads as TGCGCCAGCAGCCATCCTTACAGGGGGGATCTCTATGAGCAGTTCTTC. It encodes CASSHPYRGDLYEQFF.

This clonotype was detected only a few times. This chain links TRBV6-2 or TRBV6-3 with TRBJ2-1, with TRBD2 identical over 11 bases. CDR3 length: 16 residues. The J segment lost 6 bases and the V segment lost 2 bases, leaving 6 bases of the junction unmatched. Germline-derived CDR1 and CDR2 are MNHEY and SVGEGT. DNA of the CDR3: TGTGCCAGCAGTTACCGTAGCGGGGGGGCATTCAATGAGCAGTTCTTC. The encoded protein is CASSYRSGGAFNEQFF.

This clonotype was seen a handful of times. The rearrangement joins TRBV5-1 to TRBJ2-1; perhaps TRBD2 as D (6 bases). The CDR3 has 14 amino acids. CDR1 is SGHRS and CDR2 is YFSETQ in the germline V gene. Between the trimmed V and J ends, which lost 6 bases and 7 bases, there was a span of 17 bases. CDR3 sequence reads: CASTSAGAGNEQFF. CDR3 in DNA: TGCGCCAGCACCAGCGCCGGGGCGGGGAATGAGCAGTTCTTC.

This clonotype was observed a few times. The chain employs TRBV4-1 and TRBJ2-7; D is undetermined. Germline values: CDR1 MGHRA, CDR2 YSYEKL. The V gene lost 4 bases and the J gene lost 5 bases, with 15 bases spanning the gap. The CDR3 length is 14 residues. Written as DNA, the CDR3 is TGCGCCAGCAGCCCCTCGATTCGACGAGACGAGCAGTACTTC. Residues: CASSPSIRRDEQYF.

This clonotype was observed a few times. This chain's CDR3 is CASSPPGQLGYF. The DNA for the CDR3 is TGTGCCAGCAGCCCCCCGGGACAGCTAGGGTACTTC. The chain carries TRBV7-9 and TRBJ2-4, with 7 bases matching TRBD1. The CDR3 runs 12 residues. V trimming: 5 bases; J trimming: 15 bases; junction bases outside the gene matches: 10. Looked up from germline, CDR1 is SEHNR and CDR2 is FQNEAQ (reference sequence). Using reference TRBV7-9 and TRBJ2-4 for the parts outside the CDR3, the full variable domain is DTGVSQNPRHKITKRGQNVTFRCDPISEHNRLYWYRQTLGQGPEFLTYFQNEAQLEKSRLLSDRFSAERPKGSFSTLEIQRTEQGDSAMYLCASSPPGQLGYFGAGTRLSVL.

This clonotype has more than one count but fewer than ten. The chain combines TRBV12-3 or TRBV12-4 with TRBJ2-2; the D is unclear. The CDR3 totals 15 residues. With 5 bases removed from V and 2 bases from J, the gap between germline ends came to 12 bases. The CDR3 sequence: CASSARTENTGELFF. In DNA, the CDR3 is TGTGCCAGCAGTGCCCGGACGGAAAACACCGGGGAGCTGTTTTTT.

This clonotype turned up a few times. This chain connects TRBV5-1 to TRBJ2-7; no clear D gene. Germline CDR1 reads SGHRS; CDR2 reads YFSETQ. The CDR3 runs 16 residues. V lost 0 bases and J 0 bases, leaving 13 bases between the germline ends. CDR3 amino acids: CASSLGSAISSYEQYF. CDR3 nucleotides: TGCGCCAGCAGCTTGGGTTCGGCGATAAGCTCCTACGAGCAGTACTTC.

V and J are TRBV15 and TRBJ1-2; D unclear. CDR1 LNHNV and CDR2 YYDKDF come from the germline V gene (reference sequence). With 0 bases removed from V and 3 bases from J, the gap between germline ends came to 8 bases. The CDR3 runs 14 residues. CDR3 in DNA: TGTGCCACCAGCAGAGAACGACAAGACTATGGCTACACCTTC. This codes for CATSRERQDYGYTF. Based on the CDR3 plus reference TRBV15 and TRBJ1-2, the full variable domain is DAMVIQNPRYQVTQFGKPVTLSCSQTLNHNVMYWYQQKSSQAPKLLFHYYDKDFNNEADTPDNFQSRRPNTSFCFLDIRSPGLGDTAMYLCATSRERQDYGYTFGSGTRLTVV.

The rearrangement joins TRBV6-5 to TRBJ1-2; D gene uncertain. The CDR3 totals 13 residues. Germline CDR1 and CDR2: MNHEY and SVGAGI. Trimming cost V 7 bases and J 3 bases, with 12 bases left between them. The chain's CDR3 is CASTPGRDYGYTF. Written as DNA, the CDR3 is TGTGCCAGCACCCCAGGACGGGACTATGGCTACACCTTC.

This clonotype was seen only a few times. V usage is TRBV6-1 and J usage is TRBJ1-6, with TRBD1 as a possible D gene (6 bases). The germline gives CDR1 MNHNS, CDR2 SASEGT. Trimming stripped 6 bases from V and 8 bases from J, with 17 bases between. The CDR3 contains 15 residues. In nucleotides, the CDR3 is TGTGCCAGCAGAGGGGGGATTCTGAGGGATTCACCCCTCCACTTT. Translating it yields CASRGGILRDSPLHF.

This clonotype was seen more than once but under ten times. The CDR3 protein is CASSYSSPRGSTGELFF. CDR3 sequence (DNA): TGTGCCAGCAGTTACTCATCACCCCGTGGGTCCACCGGGGAGCTGTTTTTT. This chain joins TRBV6-5 and TRBJ2-2; no clear D gene. The CDR3 extends over 17 amino acids. Germline V gene data show CDR1 as MNHEY and CDR2 as SVGAGI. Trimming pared 0 bases from V and 4 bases from J, leaving 15 bases between.

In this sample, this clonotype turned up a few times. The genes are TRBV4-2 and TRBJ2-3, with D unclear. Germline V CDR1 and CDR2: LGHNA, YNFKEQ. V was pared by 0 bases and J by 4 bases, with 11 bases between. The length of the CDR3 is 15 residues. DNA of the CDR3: TGTGCCAGCAGCCAAGAGGCGGTTAGATCAGATACGCAGTATTTT. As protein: CASSQEAVRSDTQYF.

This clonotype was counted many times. CDR3 coding DNA: TGTGCCAGCAGCTACGGGGCGCGACAACAAGAGACCCAGTACTTC. It encodes CASSYGARQQETQYF. V usage is TRBV7-6 and J usage is TRBJ2-5; perhaps D is TRBD1 or TRBD2 (5 bases each). Trimming pared 4 bases from V and 2 bases from J, leaving 14 bases between. The germline V gene encodes CDR1 SGHVS and CDR2 FNYEAQ. The CDR3 extends over 15 amino acids.

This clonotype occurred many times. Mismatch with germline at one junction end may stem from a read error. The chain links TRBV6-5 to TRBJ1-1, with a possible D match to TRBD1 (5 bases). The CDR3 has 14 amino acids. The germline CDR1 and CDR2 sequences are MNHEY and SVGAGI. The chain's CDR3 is CASSSPGVKTEAFF. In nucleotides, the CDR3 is TGTGCCAGCAGTTCCCCGGGGGTGAAGACTGAAGCTTTCTTT.

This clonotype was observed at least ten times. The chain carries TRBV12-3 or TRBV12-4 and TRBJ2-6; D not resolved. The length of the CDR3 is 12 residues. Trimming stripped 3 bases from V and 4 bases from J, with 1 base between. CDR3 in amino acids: CASSFGANVLTF. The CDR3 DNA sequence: TGTGCCAGCAGTTTCGGGGCCAACGTCCTGACTTTC.

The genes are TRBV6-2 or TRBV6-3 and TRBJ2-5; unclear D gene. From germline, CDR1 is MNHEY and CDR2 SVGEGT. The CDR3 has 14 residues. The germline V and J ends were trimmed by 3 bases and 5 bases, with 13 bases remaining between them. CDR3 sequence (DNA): TGTGCCAGCAGTTATACGAGCCGTGGGGAGACCCAGTACTTC. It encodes CASSYTSRGETQYF.

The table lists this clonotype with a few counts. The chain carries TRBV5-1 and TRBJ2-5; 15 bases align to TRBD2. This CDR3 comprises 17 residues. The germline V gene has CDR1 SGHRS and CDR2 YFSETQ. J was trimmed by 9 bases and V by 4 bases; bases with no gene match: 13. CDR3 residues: CASSPRTSGGDPRSQYF. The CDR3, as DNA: TGCGCCAGCAGCCCTCGGACTAGCGGGGGGGACCCGAGGTCCCAGTACTTC.

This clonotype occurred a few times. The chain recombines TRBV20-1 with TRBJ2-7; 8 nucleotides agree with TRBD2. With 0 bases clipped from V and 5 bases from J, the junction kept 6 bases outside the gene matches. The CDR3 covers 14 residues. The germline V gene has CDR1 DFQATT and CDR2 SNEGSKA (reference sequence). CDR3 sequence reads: CSARDQRGIHEQYF. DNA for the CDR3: TGCAGTGCTAGAGATCAGCGGGGGATCCACGAGCAGTACTTC.

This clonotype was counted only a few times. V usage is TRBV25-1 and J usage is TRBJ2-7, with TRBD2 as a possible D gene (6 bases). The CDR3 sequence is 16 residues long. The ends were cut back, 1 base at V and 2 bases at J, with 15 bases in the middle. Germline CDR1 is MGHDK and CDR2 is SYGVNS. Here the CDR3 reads CASSESGEENPYEQYF. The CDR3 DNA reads TGTGCCAGCAGTGAATCGGGGGAGGAGAACCCCTACGAGCAGTACTTC.

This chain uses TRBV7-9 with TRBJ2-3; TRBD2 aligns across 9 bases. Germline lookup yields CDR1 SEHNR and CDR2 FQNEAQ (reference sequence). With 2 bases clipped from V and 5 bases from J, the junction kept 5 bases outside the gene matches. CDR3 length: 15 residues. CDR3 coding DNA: TGTGCCAGCAGCTTATTAGCGGGGGTTTTAGATACGCAGTATTTT. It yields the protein CASSLLAGVLDTQYF.

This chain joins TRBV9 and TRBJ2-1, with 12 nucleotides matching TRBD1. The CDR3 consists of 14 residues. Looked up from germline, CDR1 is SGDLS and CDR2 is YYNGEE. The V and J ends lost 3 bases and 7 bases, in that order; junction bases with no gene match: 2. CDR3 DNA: TGTGCCAGCAGCGGGGACAGGGGGCGAAATGAGCAGTTCTTC. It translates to CASSGDRGRNEQFF.

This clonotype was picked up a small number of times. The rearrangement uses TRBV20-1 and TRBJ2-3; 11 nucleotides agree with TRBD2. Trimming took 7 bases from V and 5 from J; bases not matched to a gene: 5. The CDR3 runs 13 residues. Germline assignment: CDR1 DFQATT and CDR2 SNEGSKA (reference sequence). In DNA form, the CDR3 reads TGCAGTGACACTAGCGGGGGTATAGATACGCAGTATTTT. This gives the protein CSDTSGGIDTQYF.

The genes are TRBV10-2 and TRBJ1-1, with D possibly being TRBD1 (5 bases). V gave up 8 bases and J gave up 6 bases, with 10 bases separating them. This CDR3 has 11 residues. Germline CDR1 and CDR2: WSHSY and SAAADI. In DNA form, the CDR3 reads TGCGCCAGCTTGGCGGGGGCTGAAGCTTTCTTT. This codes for CASLAGAEAFF.

The chain's CDR3 is CASSYGTGPNEQFF. The CDR3 DNA reads as TGTGCCAGCAGTTACGGGACAGGTCCCAATGAGCAGTTCTTC. V and J are TRBV6-5 and TRBJ2-1; 8 positions match TRBD1. V dropped 2 bases and J dropped 6; count of bases not matched to a gene: 3. Germline CDR1 and CDR2: MNHEY and SVGAGI. CDR3 size: 14 residues.

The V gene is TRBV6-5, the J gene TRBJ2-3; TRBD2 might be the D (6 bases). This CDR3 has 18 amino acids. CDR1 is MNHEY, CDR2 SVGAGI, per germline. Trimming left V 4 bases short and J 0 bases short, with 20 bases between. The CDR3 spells CASSSGGARGPSTDTQYF. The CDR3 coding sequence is TGTGCCAGCAGTTCCGGGGGTGCGCGTGGGCCTAGCACAGATACGCAGTATTTT.

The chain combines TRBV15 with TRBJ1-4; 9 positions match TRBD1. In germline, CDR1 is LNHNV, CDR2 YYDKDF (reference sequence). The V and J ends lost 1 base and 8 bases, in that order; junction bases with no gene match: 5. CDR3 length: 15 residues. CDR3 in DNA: TGTGCCACCAGCAGAGTTGACAGGGGGTTCGAAAAACTGTTTTTT. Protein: CATSRVDRGFEKLFF.

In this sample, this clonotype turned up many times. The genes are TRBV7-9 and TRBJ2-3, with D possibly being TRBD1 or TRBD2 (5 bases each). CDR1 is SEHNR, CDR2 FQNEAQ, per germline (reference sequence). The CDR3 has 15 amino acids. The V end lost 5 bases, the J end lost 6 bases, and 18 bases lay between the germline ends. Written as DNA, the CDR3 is TGTGCCAGCAGCGATCGAGGCAAGGGGACGGATACGCAGTATTTT. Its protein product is CASSDRGKGTDTQYF.